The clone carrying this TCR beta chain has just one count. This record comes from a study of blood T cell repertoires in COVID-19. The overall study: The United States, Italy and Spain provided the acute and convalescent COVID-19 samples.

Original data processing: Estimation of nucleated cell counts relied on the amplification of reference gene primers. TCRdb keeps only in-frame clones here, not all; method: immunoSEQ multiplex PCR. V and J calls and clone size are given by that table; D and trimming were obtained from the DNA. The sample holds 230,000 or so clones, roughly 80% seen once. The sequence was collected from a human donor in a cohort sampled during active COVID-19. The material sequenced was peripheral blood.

The CDR3 nucleotides read TGTGCCATCAGTGAGTCTACTAGCGTTTACAATGAGCAGTTCTTC. Encoded protein: CAISESTSVYNEQFF. V is TRBV10-3 and J is TRBJ2-1; 7 bases are a match to TRBD2. CDR3 length: 15 amino acids. From germline, CDR1 is ENHRY and CDR2 SYGVKD. V dropped 0 bases and J dropped 4; count of bases not matched to a gene: 3.